The text below deals with one T cell receptor (beta chain). TCRdb's copy holds only in-frame clones and misses some; the assay was immunoSEQ multiplex PCR. Here the sample spans some 220,000 clones, about 79% being singletons. This specimen comes from a study of blood T cell repertoires in COVID-19. The overall study: PBMCs, B-cell-depleted T cells, or T cells provided the cDNA or gDNA that made up the material.

V was cut by 0 bases and J by 0 bases, with 8 bases left in between. Germline loops: CDR1 LGHDT, CDR2 YNNKEL (reference sequence). The CDR3 is 15 residues long. Adults between roughly 18 and 89 years of age took part from 20 to 25 US areas. Which cohort a participant joined came from the clinical history participants gave. Material: PBMCs or T cells enriched from blood (not recorded which). The clonotype originates from a woman aged 40 to 55 with acute COVID-19. This rearrangement joins TRBV3-1 (or the pseudogene TRBV3-2) to TRBJ1-1; D not certain. CDR3: CASSQDFLLNTEAFF. Here the CDR3 DNA reads TGTGCCAGCAGCCAAGATTTCCTCCTGAACACTGAAGCTTTCTTT.